The count of the clone carrying this T cell receptor beta chain is one. The target antigen is unknown. The sample originates from a study of shared clonotypes between healthy human individuals. Whole-study results and caveats: The sharing of 4.5% to 5.5% of naive CD4 clonotypes was seen across a handful of donors. Deeper or shallower sequencing was expected to change how clonotypes are shared among donors.

Naive CD8 cells comprised CD45RO-negative, CCR7-positively selected cells, excluding terminally differentiated effector memory CD45RA+ cells. Every contributor of samples was a Caucasian grown-up residing in Nashville, Tennessee. How the authors handled the data: Quality scores were absent from the junction-only immunoSEQ sequences, so filtering differed. Assay used: immunoSEQ multiplex PCR; TCRdb lists only in-frame clones, some missing. D and trimming come from the DNA, and the V and J calls and clone size come from that table. This sample carries about 590,000 clones, 95% to 96% of them seen once, and the ten largest clones take 0.095% to 0.12%. The sequenced sample consisted of naive CD8+ T cells sorted from blood. The sequence was obtained from a woman aged 25 to 39 in good health.

In DNA, the CDR3 is TGTGCCAGCAGTCCCGGGTGGGGCACAGATACGCAGTATTTT. Translation: CASSPGWGTDTQYF. This sequence joins TRBV27 and TRBJ2-3; D unresolved. Germline V lookup: CDR1 MNHEY, CDR2 SMNVEV (reference sequence). The length of the CDR3 is 14 residues. V lost 5 bases, J lost 1 base, and 10 bases lay in between.